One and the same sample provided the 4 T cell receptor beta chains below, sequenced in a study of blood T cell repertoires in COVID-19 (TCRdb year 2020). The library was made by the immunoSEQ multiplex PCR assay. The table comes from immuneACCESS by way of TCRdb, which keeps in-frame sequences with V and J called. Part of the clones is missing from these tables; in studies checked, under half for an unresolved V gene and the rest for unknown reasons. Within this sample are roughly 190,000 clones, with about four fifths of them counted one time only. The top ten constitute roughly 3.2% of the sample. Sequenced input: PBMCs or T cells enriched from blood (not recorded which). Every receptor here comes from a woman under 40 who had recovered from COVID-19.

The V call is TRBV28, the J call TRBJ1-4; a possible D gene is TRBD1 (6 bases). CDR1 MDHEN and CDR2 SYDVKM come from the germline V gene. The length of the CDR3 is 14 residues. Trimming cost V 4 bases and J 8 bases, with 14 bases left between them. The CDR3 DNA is TGTGCCAGCAGTTCCGGGACATTGGTCGAAAAACTGTTTTTT. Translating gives CASSSGTLVEKLFF. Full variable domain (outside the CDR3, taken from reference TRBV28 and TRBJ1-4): DVKVTQSSRYLVKRTGEKVFLECVQDMDHENMFWYRQDPGLGLRLIYFSYDVKMKEKGDIPEGYSVSREKKERFSLILESASTNQTSMYLCASSSGTLVEKLFFGSGTQLSVL.

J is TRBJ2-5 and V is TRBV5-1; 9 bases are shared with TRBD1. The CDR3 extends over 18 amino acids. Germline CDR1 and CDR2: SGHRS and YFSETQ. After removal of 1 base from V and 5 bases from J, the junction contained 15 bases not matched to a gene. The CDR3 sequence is CASSLIGNRGRVGETQYF. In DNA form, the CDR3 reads TGCGCCAGCAGCTTGATCGGCAACAGGGGGCGCGTAGGGGAGACCCAGTACTTC.

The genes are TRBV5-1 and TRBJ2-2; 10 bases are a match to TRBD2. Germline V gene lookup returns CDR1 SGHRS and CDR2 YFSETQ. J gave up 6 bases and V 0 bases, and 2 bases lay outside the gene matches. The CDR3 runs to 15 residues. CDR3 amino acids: CASSLDTSGAGELFF. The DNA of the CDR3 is TGCGCCAGCAGCTTGGATACTAGCGGGGCCGGGGAGCTGTTTTTT.

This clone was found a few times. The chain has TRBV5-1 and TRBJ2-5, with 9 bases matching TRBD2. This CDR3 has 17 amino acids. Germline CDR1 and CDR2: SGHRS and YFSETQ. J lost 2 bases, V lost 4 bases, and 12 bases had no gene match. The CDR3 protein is CASSPHPTSGRQETQYF. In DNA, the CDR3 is TGCGCCAGCAGCCCCCACCCCACTAGCGGGCGTCAAGAGACCCAGTACTTC. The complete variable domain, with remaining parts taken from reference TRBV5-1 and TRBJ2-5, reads KAGVTQTPRYLIKTRGQQVTLSCSPISGHRSVSWYQQTPGQGLQFLFEYFSETQRNKGNFPGRFSGRQFSNSRSEMNVSTLELGDSALYLCASSPHPTSGRQETQYFGPGTRLLVL.